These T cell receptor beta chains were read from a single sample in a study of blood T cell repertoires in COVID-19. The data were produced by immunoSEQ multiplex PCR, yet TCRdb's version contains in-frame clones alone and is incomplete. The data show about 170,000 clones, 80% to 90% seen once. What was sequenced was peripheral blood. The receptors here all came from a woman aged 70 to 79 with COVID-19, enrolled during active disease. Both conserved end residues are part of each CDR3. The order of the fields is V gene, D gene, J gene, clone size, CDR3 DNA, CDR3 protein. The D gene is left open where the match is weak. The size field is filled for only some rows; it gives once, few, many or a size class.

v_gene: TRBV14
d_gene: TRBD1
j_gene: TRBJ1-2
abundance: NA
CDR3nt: TGTGCCAGCAGCCAAGGCACAGGGGGAGGCTATGGCTACACCTTC
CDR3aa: CASSQGTGGGYGYTF

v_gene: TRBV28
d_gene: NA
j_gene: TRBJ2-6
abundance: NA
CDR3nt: TGTGCCAGCAGTTCAACAGGGCGCTCTGGGGCCAACGTCCTGACTTTC
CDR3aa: CASSSTGRSGANVLTF

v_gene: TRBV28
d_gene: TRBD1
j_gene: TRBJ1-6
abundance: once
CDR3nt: TGTGCCAGCAGGCGACAGGGAGGCCCCCTCCACTTT
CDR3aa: CASRRQGGPLHF

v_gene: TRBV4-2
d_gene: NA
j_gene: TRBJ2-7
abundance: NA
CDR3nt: TGTGCCAGCAGCCAAGAATTGGCCTCCTACGAGCAGTACTTC
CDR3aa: CASSQELASYEQYF

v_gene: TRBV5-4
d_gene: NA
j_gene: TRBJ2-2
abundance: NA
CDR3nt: TGTGCCAGCAGCTTGGGACTCCCAGGGATAATTCTCACCGGGGAGCTGTTTTTT
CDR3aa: CASSLGLPGIILTGELFF

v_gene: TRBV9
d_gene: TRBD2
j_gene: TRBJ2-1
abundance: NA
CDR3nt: TGTGCCAGCAGCGTAGACCCAGCGGGAGCCGGTGAGCAGTTCTTC
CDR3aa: CASSVDPAGAGEQFF

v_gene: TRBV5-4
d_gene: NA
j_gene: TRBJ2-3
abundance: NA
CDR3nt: TGTGCCAGCAGCTTGGAAGGGGACACAGATACGCAGTATTTT
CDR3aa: CASSLEGDTDTQYF

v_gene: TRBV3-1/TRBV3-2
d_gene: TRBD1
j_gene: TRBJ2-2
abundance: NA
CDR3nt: TGTGCCAGCAGCCAAAGAGGGACAGGGCCCGGGGAGCTGTTTTTT
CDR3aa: CASSQRGTGPGELFF

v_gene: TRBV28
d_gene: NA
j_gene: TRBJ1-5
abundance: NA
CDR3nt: TGTGCCAGCATCCAAGGCGGGGGGCGTTACCATCAGCCCCAGCATTTT
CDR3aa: CASIQGGGRYHQPQHF

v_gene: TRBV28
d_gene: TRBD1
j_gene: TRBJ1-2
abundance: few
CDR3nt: TGTGCCAGCAGCCTGGACAGGCTCTATGGCTACACCTTC
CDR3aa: CASSLDRLYGYTF

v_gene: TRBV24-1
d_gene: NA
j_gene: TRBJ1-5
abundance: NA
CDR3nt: TGTGCCACCAGTGACGGTTCTGCTCAGCCCCAGCATTTT
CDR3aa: CATSDGSAQPQHF

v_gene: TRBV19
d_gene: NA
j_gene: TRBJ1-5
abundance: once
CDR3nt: TGTGCCAGTAGTCCCCGCGACAATCCGAAGAATCAGCCCCAGCATTTT
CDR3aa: CASSPRDNPKNQPQHF

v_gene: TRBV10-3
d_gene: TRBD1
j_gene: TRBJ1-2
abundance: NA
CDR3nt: TGTGCCACCCAGGGGGGAAACGATGGCTACACCTTC
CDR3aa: CATQGGNDGYTF

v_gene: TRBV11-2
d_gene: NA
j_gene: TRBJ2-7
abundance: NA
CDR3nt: TGTGCCAGCAGCTTAGGAGGGAGAGAGCAGTACTTC
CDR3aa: CASSLGGREQYF

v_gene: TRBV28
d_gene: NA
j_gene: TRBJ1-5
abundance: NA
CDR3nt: TGTGCCAGCAGGCCTACTAGCAATCAGCCCCAGCATTTT
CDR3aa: CASRPTSNQPQHF

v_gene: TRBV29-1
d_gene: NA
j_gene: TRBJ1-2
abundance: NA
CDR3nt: TGCAGCGTTAGCGGGGGCCCTAACTATGGCTACACCTTC
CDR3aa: CSVSGGPNYGYTF

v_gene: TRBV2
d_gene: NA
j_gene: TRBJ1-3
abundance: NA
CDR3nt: TGTGCCAGCGGGCAGACGTACCGCTCTGGAAACACCATATATTTT
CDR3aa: CASGQTYRSGNTIYF

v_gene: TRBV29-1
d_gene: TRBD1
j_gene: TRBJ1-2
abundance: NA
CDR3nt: TGCAGCGTTGTGTCAGGGGGTGGCTACACCTTC
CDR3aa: CSVVSGGGYTF

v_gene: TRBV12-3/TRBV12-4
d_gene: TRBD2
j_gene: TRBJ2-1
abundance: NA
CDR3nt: TGTGCCAGCAGCCCCGGGACTACCATCCAGTTCTTC
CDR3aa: CASSPGTTIQFF

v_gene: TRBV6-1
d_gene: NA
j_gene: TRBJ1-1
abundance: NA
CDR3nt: TGTGCCAGCAGTGAAGCGCGGATGAGGACTGAAGCTTTCTTT
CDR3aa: CASSEARMRTEAFF

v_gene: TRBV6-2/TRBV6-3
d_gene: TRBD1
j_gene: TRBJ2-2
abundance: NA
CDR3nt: TGTGCCAGCAGCCGACCACAGGGGACCACCGGGGAGCTGTTTTTT
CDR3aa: CASSRPQGTTGELFF

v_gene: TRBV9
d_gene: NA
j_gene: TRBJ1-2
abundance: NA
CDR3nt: TGTGCCAGCAGTCGACAAGCAGGGGAGAACTATGGCTACACCTTC
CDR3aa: CASSRQAGENYGYTF

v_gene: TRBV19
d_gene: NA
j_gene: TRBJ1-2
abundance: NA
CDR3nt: TGTGCCAGTAGTATAACCACTGAAAACTATGGCTACACCTTC
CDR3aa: CASSITTENYGYTF

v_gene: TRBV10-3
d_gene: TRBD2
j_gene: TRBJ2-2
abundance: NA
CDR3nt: TGTGCCATCAGCTACACCGGGACTAGCGGGAGCCTCACCGGGGAGCTGTTTTTT
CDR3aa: CAISYTGTSGSLTGELFF